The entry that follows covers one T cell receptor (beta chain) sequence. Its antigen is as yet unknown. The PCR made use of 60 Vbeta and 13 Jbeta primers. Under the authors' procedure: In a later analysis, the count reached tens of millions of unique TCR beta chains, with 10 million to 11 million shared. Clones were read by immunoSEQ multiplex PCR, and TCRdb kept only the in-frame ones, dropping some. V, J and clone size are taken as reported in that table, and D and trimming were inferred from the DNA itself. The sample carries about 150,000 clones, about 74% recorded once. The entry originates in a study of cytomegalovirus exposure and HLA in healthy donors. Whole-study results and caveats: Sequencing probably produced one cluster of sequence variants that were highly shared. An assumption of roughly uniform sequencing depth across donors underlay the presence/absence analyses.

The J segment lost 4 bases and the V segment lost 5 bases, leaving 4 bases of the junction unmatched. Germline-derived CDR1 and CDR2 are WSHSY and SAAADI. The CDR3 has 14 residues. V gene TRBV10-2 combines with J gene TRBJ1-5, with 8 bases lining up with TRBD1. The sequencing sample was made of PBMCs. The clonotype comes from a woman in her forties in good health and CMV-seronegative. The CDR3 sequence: CASSQTGGNQPQHF. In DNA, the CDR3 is TGCGCCAGCAGTCAAACAGGGGGGAATCAGCCCCAGCATTTT.